These T cell receptor beta chains were read from a single sample in a study of post-analysis software for immune sequencing data. Each CDR3 protein is one row after TCRdb ran MiXCR on the PCR reads. The sample shows 820,000 or so distinct CDR3 sequences, roughly 50% of them seen only once. Sequencing was done on a sample of blood. The receptors here all came from a girl between 5 and 17 years old with multiple sclerosis. Each CDR3 is given without its conserved first and last residue. Fields, in order: V gene, D gene, CDR3 protein. D genes are given only for firm matches.

TRBV5-1 TRBD2 ASSPTEGTSGSTDTQY
TRBV12-3/TRBV12-4 TRBD2 ASRGLAGGYEQY
TRBV6-1 TRBD2 ASSGLADTDTQY
TRBV15 TRBD2 ATSRDWGGLAGIYEQY
TRBV5-1 - ASSLQGRSQETQY
TRBV5-1 TRBD2 ASSSASGWYNEQF
TRBV15 - ATSRSQGSLFGEKLF
TRBV4-1 TRBD1 ASSQVRGIDEQF
TRBV4-1 - ASSQENINIQY
TRBV7-2 - ASREGSSYNSPLH
TRBV20-1 - SASPVWTEAF
TRBV5-1 TRBD1 ASSIPPGTATYEQY
TRBV7-2 TRBD2 ASSLIAGGRDEQY
TRBV6-1 - ASSAQFVHYGYT
TRBV6-6 - ASSRSLGTEQY
TRBV20-1 TRBD2 SARDPAGGPYNEQF
TRBV3-1 TRBD1 ASSRGGGQAGEQF
TRBV7-6 TRBD2 ASSLDLPGLAGLTDTQY
TRBV5-1 - ASSLYAGEETQY
TRBV12-3/TRBV12-4 TRBD2 ASYVGGGASTGELF
TRBV3-1 TRBD2 ASSQTSGASNEQF
TRBV7-3 - ASSPESSDTDTQY
TRBV6-5 - ASSYGGSNYGYT
TRBV28 TRBD1 ASNVGTGQETQY
TRBV9 - ASSPIGSTEAF
TRBV7-9 TRBD2 ASSRTSGRPEATQY
TRBV4-1 - ASSQEAGTTNYGYT
TRBV12-3/TRBV12-4 TRBD1 ASSLGQGTETQY
TRBV27 - ASSLNGGERFGEQF
TRBV12-3/TRBV12-4 - ASSYSSPGKETQY
TRBV12-3/TRBV12-4 - ASSLPGEPQH
TRBV7-9 - ASSPVAVQETQY
TRBV18 TRBD1 ASSPWETGSSYNSPLH
TRBV7-3 - ASSFGGIKPYEQY
TRBV5-1 - ASSFTSSEQY
TRBV3-1 - ASSHFKRGPQH
TRBV5-6 - ASSLGGDYNEQF
TRBV4-2 - ASSQEWAGNTEAF
TRBV12-3/TRBV12-4 - ASSGGAYGYT
TRBV3-1 TRBD2 ASSHTSTSGGAGNEQF
TRBV3-1 TRBD2 ASSQVFASGSRLYNEQF
TRBV5-1 TRBD1 ASSLDRASTDTQY
TRBV12-3/TRBV12-4 - ASSLAPGDPTEAF
TRBV6-5 TRBD2 ASSSGTSGQETQY
TRBV29-1 TRBD2 SAKTSGGRGETQY
TRBV29-1 TRBD2 SVTLSLAVGRDEQF
TRBV29-1 TRBD1 SVRDRVGETQY
TRBV15 - ATSREGVVTYEQY
TRBV4-1 - ASSQRNRFPTQY